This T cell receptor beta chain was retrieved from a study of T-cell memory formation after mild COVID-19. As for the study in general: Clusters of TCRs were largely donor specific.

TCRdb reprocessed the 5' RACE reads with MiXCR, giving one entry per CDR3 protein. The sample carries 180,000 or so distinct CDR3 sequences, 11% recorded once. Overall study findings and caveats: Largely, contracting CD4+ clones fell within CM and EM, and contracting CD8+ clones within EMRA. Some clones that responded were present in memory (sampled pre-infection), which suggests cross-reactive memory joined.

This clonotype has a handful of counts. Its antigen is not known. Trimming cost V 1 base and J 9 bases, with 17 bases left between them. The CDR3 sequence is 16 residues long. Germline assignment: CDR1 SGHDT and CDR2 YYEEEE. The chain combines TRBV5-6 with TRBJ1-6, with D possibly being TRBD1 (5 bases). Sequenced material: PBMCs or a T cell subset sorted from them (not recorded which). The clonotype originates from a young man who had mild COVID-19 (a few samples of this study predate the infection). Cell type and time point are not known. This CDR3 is CASSLWPQGLGSPLHF. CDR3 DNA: TGTGCCAGCAGCTTGTGGCCCCAGGGATTGGGTTCACCCCTCCACTTT.